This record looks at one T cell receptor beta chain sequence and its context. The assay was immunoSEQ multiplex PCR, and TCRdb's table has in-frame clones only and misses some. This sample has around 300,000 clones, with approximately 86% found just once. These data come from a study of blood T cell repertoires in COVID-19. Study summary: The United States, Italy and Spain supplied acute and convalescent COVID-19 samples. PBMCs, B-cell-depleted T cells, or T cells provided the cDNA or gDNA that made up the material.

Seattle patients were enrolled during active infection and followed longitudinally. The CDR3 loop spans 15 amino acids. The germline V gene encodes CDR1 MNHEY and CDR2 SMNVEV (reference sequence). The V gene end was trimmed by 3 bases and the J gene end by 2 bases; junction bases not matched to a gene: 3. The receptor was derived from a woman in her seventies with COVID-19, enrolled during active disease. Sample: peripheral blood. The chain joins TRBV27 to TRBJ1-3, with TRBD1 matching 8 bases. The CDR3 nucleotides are TGTGCCAGCAGTTTTCAGGGGGCGGCTGGAAACACCATATATTTT. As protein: CASSFQGAAGNTIYF.